The TCR beta chain described here comes from a study of shared clonotypes between healthy human individuals. The V gene lost 7 bases and the J gene lost 1 base, with 11 bases spanning the gap. CDR1 is LNHDA, CDR2 SQIVND, per germline (reference sequence). This CDR3 contains 13 residues. Assay: immunoSEQ multiplex PCR; the TCRdb copy retains only in-frame clones and omits some. The table shows approximately 590,000 clones, with around 95% occurring only once. Terminally differentiated effector memory CD45RA+ cells were excluded from the naive CD8 cells, which were CD45RO-negative and positively selected for CCR7.

The genes are TRBV19 and TRBJ2-7; TRBD2 is a possible D gene (6 bases). The receptor was isolated from a woman aged 30 to 39 in good health. The specimen sequenced was naive CD8+ T cells sorted from blood. CDR3 DNA: TGTGCCAGTAATATGGGACTTTCCTACGAGCAGTACTTC. Protein: CASNMGLSYEQYF.